A single sample is the source of the 24 T cell receptor beta chains below, sequenced in a study of blood T cell repertoires in COVID-19. Only in-frame clones appear in the TCRdb table, and some are missing; sequencing was by immunoSEQ multiplex PCR. The sample lists about 39,000 clones, approximately 85% occurring once. The specimen was peripheral blood. These receptors were taken from a man in his sixties with acute or convalescent COVID-19.

The V and J genes are TRBV28 and TRBJ1-5, with a tentative D call TRBD1 (5 bases). The CDR3 is 14 amino acids. Germline values: CDR1 MDHEN, CDR2 SYDVKM. Trimming shortened V by 2 bases and J by 4 bases, and 9 bases separated the two germline ends. CDR3 nucleotide sequence: TGTGCCAGCAGTTTAGCGGGGGTAAATCAGCCCCAGCATTTT. It translates to CASSLAGVNQPQHF.

The chain carries TRBV4-2 and TRBJ2-1; weak D call: TRBD2 (5 bases). Between the trimmed V and J ends, which lost 0 bases and 6 bases, there was a span of 12 bases. There are 15 residues in the CDR3. In germline, CDR1 is LGHNA, CDR2 YNFKEQ. The CDR3 loop reads CASSQDRVDFNEQFF. CDR3 coding DNA: TGTGCCAGCAGCCAAGATAGGGTGGACTTCAATGAGCAGTTCTTC.

The J gene is TRBJ2-1, the V gene TRBV5-1, with 7 bases identical to TRBD2. Per the germline V gene, CDR1 is SGHRS and CDR2 is YFSETQ. The CDR3 extends over 17 amino acids. The V and J ends lost 4 bases and 0 bases, in that order; junction bases with no gene match: 10. The CDR3 DNA is TGCGCCAGCAGCCCCGGGACTACGGTTAGCTCCTACAATGAGCAGTTCTTC. It specifies CASSPGTTVSSYNEQFF.

J is TRBJ1-2 and V is TRBV27, with 7 bases matching TRBD1. The CDR3 is 17 residues long. V trimming: 0 bases; J trimming: 4 bases; junction bases outside the gene matches: 11. In germline, CDR1 is MNHEY, CDR2 SMNVEV (reference sequence). The CDR3 region has the DNA TGTGCCAGCAGTTTATCGATGGGGGCGCAGGGGGTCTATGGCTACACCTTC. Its translation: CASSLSMGAQGVYGYTF.

The chain carries TRBV11-2 and TRBJ2-1, with TRBD2 identical over 7 bases. CDR1 and CDR2 from the germline V gene are SGHAT and FQNNGV. V shed 5 bases and J 0 bases; nucleotides not matched to a gene: 10. This CDR3 is built from 17 residues. The CDR3 DNA follows: TGTGCCAGCAGCCCGAGGAGCGGGGAAAGCTCCTACAATGAGCAGTTCTTC. It specifies CASSPRSGESSYNEQFF.

The rearrangement links TRBV11-3 to TRBJ2-7; D unresolved. The germline V gene has CDR1 SGHNT and CDR2 YENEEA. V was shortened by 3 bases and J by 6 bases, with 12 bases between the two germline ends. There are 13 residues in the CDR3. CDR3 nucleotide sequence: TGTGCCAGCAGCTTTTCAAGTTCCGGCGAGCAGTACTTC. Encoded protein: CASSFSSSGEQYF.

The chain carries TRBV7-8 and TRBJ1-5; D is possibly TRBD1 (5 bases). V was trimmed by 4 bases and J by 2 bases, leaving 18 bases between them. CDR1 and CDR2 from the germline V gene are SGHVS and FQNEAQ. The CDR3 has 17 residues. CDR3 bases: TGTGCCAGCAGCTCAAGTGTGGAGTGGGGCGGCAATCAGCCCCAGCATTTT. Protein sequence: CASSSSVEWGGNQPQHF. Full variable domain (remainder filled in from reference TRBV7-8 and TRBJ1-5): GAGVSQSPRYKVAKRGQDVALRCDPISGHVSLFWYQQALGQGPEFLTYFQNEAQLDKSGLPSDRFFAERPEGSVSTLKIQRTQQEDSAVYLCASSSSVEWGGNQPQHFGDGTRLSIL.

The chain uses TRBV7-9 and TRBJ2-1; 7 bases agree with TRBD1. V was clipped by 5 bases and J by 10 bases; unmatched bases: 2. CDR3 size: 11 residues. Germline V gene sequence: CDR1 SEHNR, CDR2 FQNEAQ (reference sequence). Here the CDR3 reads CASSPDREQFF. The DNA for the CDR3 is TGTGCCAGCAGCCCGGACAGGGAGCAGTTCTTC.

This chain connects TRBV5-1 to TRBJ1-6; D remains ambiguous. The CDR3 extends over 14 amino acids. The ends were cut back, 0 bases at V and 5 bases at J, with 6 bases in the middle. Germline lookup yields CDR1 SGHRS and CDR2 YFSETQ. DNA of the CDR3: TGCGCCAGCAGCTTGGACAGCCATAATTCACCCCTCCACTTT. Translated, it gives CASSLDSHNSPLHF.

The rearrangement joins TRBV11-2 to TRBJ1-1; 7 bases are shared with TRBD1. CDR1 and CDR2 from the germline V gene are SGHAT and FQNNGV. The CDR3 consists of 14 residues. Unmatched junction bases numbered 2, after V lost 0 bases and J lost 4 bases. The CDR3 bases are TGTGCCAGCAGCTTAGAGACAGGGCTCACTGAAGCTTTCTTT. Translation: CASSLETGLTEAFF. The full variable domain, in which reference TRBV11-2 and TRBJ1-1 provide the parts outside the CDR3, is EAGVAQSPRYKIIEKRQSVAFWCNPISGHATLYWYQQILGQGPKLLIQFQNNGVVDDSQLPKDRFSAERLKGVDSTLKIQPAKLEDSAVYLCASSLETGLTEAFFGQGTRLTVV.

The V and J genes are TRBV6-2 or TRBV6-3 and TRBJ1-3; D remains unclear. CDR1 is MNHEY and CDR2 is SVGEGT in the germline V gene. This CDR3 has 14 amino acids. V dropped 0 bases and J dropped 1 base, with 4 bases sitting between them. The CDR3 bases are TGTGCCAGCAGTTACTCGGCTTCTGGAAACACCATATATTTT. It is translated as CASSYSASGNTIYF.

The V and J genes are TRBV18 and TRBJ1-3, with TRBD1 matching over 7 bases. The CDR3 has 16 residues. V lost 8 bases to trimming and J lost 3 bases; unmatched junction nucleotides: 13. CDR1 and CDR2 from the germline V gene are KGHSH and LQKENI. CDR3 in DNA: TGTGCCAGCACCGCATACCCGGGACAGCTTGGAAACACCATATATTTT. Protein: CASTAYPGQLGNTIYF.

V is TRBV5-6 and J is TRBJ1-3; perhaps TRBD1 as D (5 bases). Between the trimmed V and J ends, which lost 4 bases and 8 bases, there was a span of 22 bases. Per germline, CDR1 SGHDT and CDR2 YYEEEE. This CDR3 spans 16 amino acids. The CDR3 spells CASSPAAAGGGHTIYF. The CDR3 DNA is TGTGCCAGCAGCCCCGCGGCGGCGGGGGGAGGACACACCATATATTTT. Variable domain in full (rest from reference TRBV5-6 and TRBJ1-3): DAGVTQSPTHLIKTRGQQVTLRCSPKSGHDTVSWYQQALGQGPQFIFQYYEEEERQRGNFPDRFSGHQFPNYSSELNVNALLLGDSALYLCASSPAAAGGGHTIYFGEGSWLTVV.

J is TRBJ2-7 and V is TRBV18; D is unresolved. The germline V gene encodes CDR1 KGHSH and CDR2 LQKENI. Trimming cost V 8 bases and J 0 bases, with 14 bases left between them. This CDR3 contains 14 residues. CDR3 amino acids: CASRTSSSSYEQYF. The CDR3 DNA follows: TGTGCCAGCCGCACCAGTTCTAGCTCCTACGAGCAGTACTTC.

The rearrangement joins TRBV28 to TRBJ2-1, with TRBD1 matching over 8 bases. The V gene end was trimmed by 5 bases and the J gene end by 7 bases; junction bases not matched to a gene: 10. Per the germline V gene, CDR1 is MDHEN and CDR2 is SYDVKM. The CDR3 contains 15 residues. For the CDR3, the DNA is TGTGCCAGCAGTAGGGTGCAGGGGGCGGGTAATGAGCAGTTCTTC. Protein sequence: CASSRVQGAGNEQFF.

This chain uses TRBV19 with TRBJ1-2; perhaps TRBD1 as D (5 bases). Germline CDR1 LNHDA, CDR2 SQIVND (reference sequence). V was shortened by 3 bases and J by 6 bases, with 20 bases between the two germline ends. This CDR3 comprises 16 residues. The CDR3 loop is CASSIPGGAIGDGYTF. The DNA for the CDR3 is TGTGCCAGTAGTATCCCCGGAGGGGCCATCGGAGATGGCTACACCTTC.

The chain has TRBV7-2 and TRBJ1-2, with D maybe TRBD1 (6 bases). The V end was cut by 5 bases, the J end by 0 bases, with 10 bases between. CDR1 and CDR2 (germline): SGHTA, FQGNSA. The CDR3 contains 14 residues. This CDR3 reads CASSRRDTNYGYTF. The CDR3 DNA is TGTGCCAGCAGCCGCCGGGACACTAACTATGGCTACACCTTC. The variable domain in full, completed from reference TRBV7-2 and TRBJ1-2, reads GAGVSQSPSNKVTEKGKDVELRCDPISGHTALYWYRQSLGQGLEFLIYFQGNSAPDKSGLPSDRFSAERTGGSVSTLTIQRTQQEDSAVYLCASSRRDTNYGYTFGSGTRLTVV.

This clone has more than one count but fewer than ten. This chain joins TRBV7-9 and TRBJ1-2, with D possibly TRBD1 on 5 matching bases. Per the germline V gene, CDR1 is SEHNR and CDR2 is FQNEAQ (reference sequence). V lost 5 bases and J 0 bases, leaving 13 bases between the germline ends. The CDR3 contains 15 residues. In DNA form, the CDR3 reads TGTGCCAGCAGCCCCCTCGTGGGGCCTAACTATGGCTACACCTTC. The encoded protein is CASSPLVGPNYGYTF.

The rearrangement links TRBV4-1 to TRBJ2-5, with 9 bases lining up with TRBD2. With 4 bases clipped from V and 5 bases from J, the junction kept 2 bases outside the gene matches. Germline values: CDR1 MGHRA, CDR2 YSYEKL. This CDR3 spans 13 amino acids. The CDR3 sequence: CASSPLAGETQYF. In DNA form, the CDR3 reads TGCGCCAGCAGCCCCCTAGCGGGGGAGACCCAGTACTTC.

V gene TRBV7-2 combines with J gene TRBJ1-1; D unresolved. The CDR3 contains 13 residues. V lost 1 base and J lost 4, with 7 bases in between. CDR1 and CDR2 from the germline V gene are SGHTA and FQGNSA. In DNA, the CDR3 is TGTGCCAGCAGCTTAGGTGCGGGCACTGAAGCTTTCTTT. This codes for CASSLGAGTEAFF.

This rearrangement joins TRBV6-2 or TRBV6-3 to TRBJ2-3; 9 positions agree with TRBD2. The CDR3 totals 17 residues. Germline trimming cut 4 bases from V and 4 bases from J; bases unmatched to any gene: 12. Germline-derived CDR1 and CDR2 are MNHEY and SVGEGT. The CDR3 sequence: CASSSHPGTSPSDTQYF. The CDR3 nucleotides read TGTGCCAGCAGTTCGCACCCCGGGACTAGCCCATCAGATACGCAGTATTTT.

This chain connects TRBV7-2 to TRBJ1-3; D may be TRBD1 (6 bases). This CDR3 has 14 residues. CDR1 and CDR2 (germline): SGHTA, FQGNSA. Trimming stripped 6 bases from V and 2 bases from J, with 11 bases between. The CDR3 nucleotides are TGTGCCAGCAGGGGGGGGGCTCCTGGAAACACCATATATTTT. Translated, it gives CASRGGAPGNTIYF.

The rearrangement joins TRBV7-9 to TRBJ2-7; TRBD2 aligns across 7 bases. The CDR3 consists of 14 residues. The V segment lost 4 bases and the J segment 6 bases; nucleotides outside the gene matches: 9. Germline V lookup: CDR1 SEHNR, CDR2 FQNEAQ (reference sequence). The CDR3 region has the DNA TGTGCCAGCAGCTCTGCCGGGACTAATGGCGAGCAGTACTTC. Protein product: CASSSAGTNGEQYF.

The gene calls are TRBV2 and TRBJ2-2; TRBD1 might be the D (6 bases). The CDR3 is 15 amino acids. In germline, CDR1 is SNHLY, CDR2 FYNNEI. V gave up 6 bases and J gave up 8 bases, with 19 bases separating them. The CDR3 DNA follows: TGTGCCAGCAGGGACCGGGACGGAAGGGGGGGGGAGCTGTTTTTT. Encoded protein: CASRDRDGRGGELFF.